A single sample is the source of the 11 T cell receptor beta chains below, sequenced in a study of cytomegalovirus exposure and HLA in healthy donors. PCR primers comprised 60 Vbeta and 13 Jbeta primers. Libraries were prepared by immunoSEQ multiplex PCR; TCRdb keeps only in-frame clonotypes and omits some of them. The sample gives about 100,000 clones, about 59% of which show up once; about 3.8% is in the top ten. Sequenced material: PBMCs. The receptors were sampled from a man aged 25 to 45 in good health and CMV-seropositive.

This rearrangement joins TRBV5-8 to TRBJ1-1; D gene uncertain. The germline V and J ends were trimmed by 2 bases and 4 bases, with 12 bases remaining between them. Germline CDR1 SGHTS, CDR2 YDEGEE. The CDR3 length is 14 residues. This chain's CDR3 is CASSFSEDSTEAFF. The CDR3 region has the DNA TGTGCCAGCAGCTTCTCAGAGGATAGCACTGAAGCTTTCTTT.

This chain joins TRBV29-1 and TRBJ1-2; D gene uncertain. Trimming cost V 4 bases and J 12 bases, with 6 bases left between them. CDR1 is SQVTM and CDR2 is ANQGSEA in the germline V gene. There are 8 residues in the CDR3. CDR3 DNA: TGCAGCGTTGGAGGCCACACCTTC. This gives the protein CSVGGHTF.

The chain joins TRBV5-1 to TRBJ1-4; D is uncertain. CDR1 and CDR2 from the germline V gene are SGHRS and YFSETQ. This CDR3 is built from 14 residues. V lost 4 bases and J lost 0, with 7 bases in between. Here the CDR3 DNA reads TGCGCCAGCAGCGGTACTACAACTAATGAAAAACTGTTTTTT. Translation: CASSGTTTNEKLFF.

The genes are TRBV9 and TRBJ2-7, with D possibly being TRBD1 (6 bases). CDR1 SGDLS and CDR2 YYNGEE come from the germline V gene. Trimming stripped 3 bases from V and 2 bases from J, with 12 bases between. The CDR3 has 14 residues. The chain's CDR3 is CASSDRQDPYEQYF. The CDR3 bases are TGTGCCAGCAGCGATAGACAGGACCCCTACGAGCAGTACTTC.

The chain links TRBV21-1 to TRBJ2-7; TRBD1 is the table's D call, not checked against the DNA. TRBV21-1 constitutes a pseudogene. The CDR3 runs to 16 residues. The CDR3: CASSKARQGASYEQYF. DNA of the CDR3: TGTGCCAGCAGCAAAGCTCGGCAGGGGGCGTCCTACGAGCAGTACTTC.

V gene TRBV7-9 combines with J gene TRBJ2-3; D possibly corresponds to TRBD2 (7 bases). Trimming cost V 1 base and J 3 bases, with 8 bases left between them. CDR1 and CDR2 from the germline V gene are SEHNR and FQNEAQ (reference sequence). This CDR3 has 14 residues. The CDR3 region is CASSLEGGTDTQYF. The CDR3, as DNA: TGTGCCAGCAGCTTAGAGGGGGGGACAGATACGCAGTATTTT.

About this clone: This sample also contains other DNA sequences that code for the same CDR3. This chain connects TRBV6-4 to TRBJ1-1; D ambiguous. Trimming took off 2 bases at V and 4 bases at J, with 8 bases between the two ends. CDR3 length equals 13 residues. Germline V gene sequence: CDR1 MRHNA, CDR2 SNTAGT. Here the CDR3 DNA reads TGTGCCAGCAGTGACGTCCCCGGCACTGAAGCTTTCTTT. Protein: CASSDVPGTEAFF.

The CDR3 nucleotides read TGTGCCAGCAGTGGGGGCCTCAGCACAGATACGCAGTATTTT. Amino acid sequence: CASSGGLSTDTQYF. The chain recombines TRBV25-1 with TRBJ2-3, with a possible D match to TRBD1 (5 bases). V shed 4 bases and J shed 0 bases, with 8 bases lying between them. The CDR3 has 14 residues. CDR1 MGHDK and CDR2 SYGVNS come from the germline V gene.

This chain uses TRBV5-8 with TRBJ1-1, with a possible D match to TRBD1 (6 bases). The CDR3 totals 11 residues. Germline-derived CDR1 and CDR2 are SGHTS and YDEGEE. Trimming stripped 1 base from V and 12 bases from J, with 10 bases between. The CDR3 DNA reads as TGTGCCAGCAGCTTGCTGGGACACCCTTTCTTT. Amino acid sequence: CASSLLGHPFF.

The rearrangement joins TRBV7-9 to TRBJ1-3; 8 bases fit TRBD1. The CDR3 loop spans 14 amino acids. Germline-derived CDR1 and CDR2 are SEHNR and FQNEAQ (reference sequence). V was clipped by 4 bases and J by 2 bases; unmatched bases: 1. The CDR3 bases are TGTGCCAGCAGCTCGGACAGGGCTGGAAACACCATATATTTT. Translated: CASSSDRAGNTIYF.

As concerns this clone: Compared with germline, one end of the junction differs, possibly owing to a read error. V is TRBV7-9 and J is TRBJ2-7; TRBD1 agrees at 11 bases. Germline V lookup: CDR1 SEHNR, CDR2 FQNEAQ (reference sequence). The CDR3 loop spans 15 amino acids. The CDR3 protein is CSSSLMGQGAYEQYF. CDR3 coding DNA: TGTTCCAGCAGCTTAATGGGACAGGGGGCCTACGAGCAGTACTTC.